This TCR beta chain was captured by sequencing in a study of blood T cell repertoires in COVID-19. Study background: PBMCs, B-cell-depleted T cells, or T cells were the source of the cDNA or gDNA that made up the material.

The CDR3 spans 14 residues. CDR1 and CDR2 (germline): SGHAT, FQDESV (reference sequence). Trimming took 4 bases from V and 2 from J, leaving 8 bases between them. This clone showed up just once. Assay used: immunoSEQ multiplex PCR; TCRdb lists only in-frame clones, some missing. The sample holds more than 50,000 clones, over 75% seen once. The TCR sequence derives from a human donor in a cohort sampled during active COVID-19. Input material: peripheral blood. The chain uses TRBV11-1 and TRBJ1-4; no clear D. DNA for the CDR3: TGTGCCAGCAGCTCGCTGAGGACTAATGAAAAACTGTTTTTT. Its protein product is CASSSLRTNEKLFF.